What follows are 25 T cell receptor beta chains derived from one specimen sequenced in a study of T cell responses to AZD1222 COVID-19 vaccine. Sequenced by immunoSEQ multiplex PCR; TCRdb stores in-frame clones only, minus some. The data hold approximately 150,000 clones, with roughly 92% observed a single time. Source: peripheral blood, taken 28 days after the second AZD1222 dose. Receptor source: an adult who received the AZD1222 COVID-19 vaccine.

The chain uses TRBV29-1 and TRBJ2-1, with 10 bases that match TRBD2. Germline V CDR1 and CDR2: SQVTM, ANQGSEA. This CDR3 region has 14 residues. V shed 3 bases and J 3 bases; nucleotides not matched to a gene: 2. The CDR3 here is CSVDTSGIYNEQFF. CDR3 sequence (DNA): TGCAGCGTTGATACTAGCGGGATCTACAATGAGCAGTTCTTC.

The chain couples TRBV20-1 to TRBJ2-2; 9 nucleotides agree with TRBD2. CDR1 and CDR2 from the germline V gene are DFQATT and SNEGSKA (reference sequence). This CDR3 region has 15 residues. J was trimmed by 6 bases and V by 3 bases; bases with no gene match: 8. CDR3: CSASYLAGLSGELFF. The CDR3 DNA reads as TGCAGTGCTAGTTACCTAGCGGGATTATCCGGGGAGCTGTTTTTT.

For the CDR3, the DNA is TGTGCCAGCAGCTTTTTGAGTGAGCAGTTCTTC. It codes for CASSFLSEQFF. This chain links TRBV7-2 with TRBJ2-1; no clear D gene. The V gene lost 3 bases and the J gene lost 9 bases, with 6 bases spanning the gap. Germline CDR1 and CDR2: SGHTA and FQGNSA. The CDR3 loop spans 11 amino acids.

The chain couples TRBV6-4 to TRBJ1-5, with TRBD1 matching over 10 bases. This CDR3 spans 18 amino acids. Germline V gives CDR1 MRHNA, CDR2 SNTAGT. The V and J ends lost 4 bases and 2 bases, in that order; junction bases with no gene match: 11. CDR3 loop: CASSGKTGGRSGNQPQHF. The CDR3 bases are TGTGCCAGCAGTGGGAAGACAGGGGGCCGTAGTGGCAATCAGCCCCAGCATTTT.

This chain connects TRBV3-1 (or the pseudogene TRBV3-2) to TRBJ2-1, with TRBD1 matching over 9 bases. Germline V gene sequence: CDR1 LGHDT, CDR2 YNNKEL (reference sequence). The trim removed 3 bases at V and 8 bases at J, leaving 11 bases unmatched. This CDR3 is 16 amino acids long. The DNA for the CDR3 is TGTGCCAGCAGCCACGGGGGACAGGGTACTTTGGATGAGCAGTTCTTC. This gives the protein CASSHGGQGTLDEQFF.

On this clone itself: One junction end disagrees with the germline gene, perhaps due to a read error. The V call is TRBV9, the J call TRBJ2-2, with D possibly TRBD2 on 5 matching bases. Germline V CDR1 and CDR2: SGDLS, YYNGEE. CDR3 length: 14 residues. The DNA of the CDR3 is TGTGCCAGCAGCGGACTACCGAACGCCGGGGAGCTGTTTTTT. Amino acids: CASSGLPNAGELFF.

The chain uses TRBV7-2 and TRBJ2-7, with 7 bases lining up with TRBD2. CDR1 SGHTA and CDR2 FQGNSA come from the germline V gene. After removal of 1 base from V and 4 bases from J, the junction contained 4 bases not matched to a gene. The CDR3 has 14 residues. The CDR3 loop reads CASSLGTRSYEQYF. The CDR3 DNA reads TGTGCCAGCAGCTTAGGGACTAGGTCATACGAGCAGTACTTC.

The rearrangement links TRBV28 to TRBJ2-7; 8 bases align to TRBD1. This CDR3 is 16 amino acids long. The junction had 11 bases not matched to a gene; V was cut back by 6 bases and J by 1 base. Germline-derived CDR1 and CDR2 are MDHEN and SYDVKM. The CDR3 is CASRPYRGTKSYEQYF. CDR3 in DNA: TGTGCCAGCAGACCCTACAGGGGGACAAAATCCTACGAGCAGTACTTC.

This chain links TRBV28 with TRBJ2-3; tentative D call: TRBD2 (6 bases). The CDR3 extends over 16 amino acids. Looked up from germline, CDR1 is MDHEN and CDR2 is SYDVKM. The V end lost 3 bases, the J end lost 6 bases, and 19 bases lay between the germline ends. The CDR3 DNA sequence: TGTGCCAGCAGTTTTTTTTCCGGGAGTTATTTGGATACGCAGTATTTT. It translates to CASSFFSGSYLDTQYF.

V and J are TRBV7-8 and TRBJ2-6; 9 bases map to TRBD1. Germline lookup yields CDR1 SGHVS and CDR2 FQNEAQ. CDR3 length equals 19 residues. V was clipped by 4 bases and J by 0 bases; unmatched bases: 10. The CDR3 coding sequence is TGTGCCAGCAGCTCAGGGGGACAGGGTTTTTTCTCTGGGGCCAACGTCCTGACTTTC. This encodes CASSSGGQGFFSGANVLTF.

V gene TRBV5-4 combines with J gene TRBJ2-7; D perhaps matches TRBD2 (5 bases). CDR1 SGHNT and CDR2 YYREEE come from the germline V gene (reference sequence). Trimming shortened V by 1 base and J by 7 bases, and 6 bases separated the two germline ends. The CDR3 contains 11 residues. The CDR3 DNA reads as TGTGCCAGCAGCTTGACGGGAGAGCAGTACTTC. Protein sequence: CASSLTGEQYF.

V gene TRBV14 combines with J gene TRBJ2-7; 10 bases match TRBD1. The trim removed 3 bases at V and 2 bases at J, leaving 7 bases unmatched. CDR1 and CDR2 from the germline V gene are SGHDN and FVKESK. The CDR3 totals 16 residues. The CDR3 DNA follows: TGTGCCAGCAGCCAGACGGACAGGGGGTTTCCCTACGAGCAGTACTTC. Translated, it gives CASSQTDRGFPYEQYF.

The V gene is TRBV7-9, the J gene TRBJ2-7; possible D gene TRBD1, 5 bases. The germline gives CDR1 SEHNR, CDR2 FQNEAQ (reference sequence). The ends were cut back, 1 base at V and 6 bases at J, with 16 bases in the middle. This CDR3 has 15 amino acids. The CDR3 region has the DNA TGTGCCAGCAGCTTAGGTAAACGCCAGGGTATCGAGCAGTACTTC. Amino acids: CASSLGKRQGIEQYF.

V is TRBV18 and J is TRBJ2-5, with a tentative D call TRBD2 (6 bases). The CDR3 spans 15 residues. Trimming took off 3 bases at V and 5 bases at J, with 16 bases between the two ends. Germline-derived CDR1 and CDR2 are KGHSH and LQKENI. The CDR3, as DNA: TGTGCCAGCTCACCTGATTCCGGGACTTCCGAGACCCAGTACTTC. It codes for CASSPDSGTSETQYF.

The J gene is TRBJ1-5, the V gene TRBV2; D gene unclear. The CDR3 loop spans 15 amino acids. CDR1 SNHLY and CDR2 FYNNEI come from the germline V gene. V dropped 4 bases and J dropped 3 bases, with 13 bases sitting between them. The CDR3 is CASSAVRSLNQPQHF. CDR3 bases: TGTGCCAGCAGTGCCGTGCGCAGCCTCAATCAGCCCCAGCATTTT.

This rearrangement joins TRBV15 to TRBJ1-1, with a weak D call TRBD1 (6 bases). The germline V and J ends were trimmed by 1 base and 3 bases, with 12 bases remaining between them. CDR1 and CDR2 (germline): LNHNV, YYDKDF (reference sequence). The CDR3 totals 15 residues. In DNA form, the CDR3 reads TGTGCCACCAGCAGAGTTTGGGGGCATGACACTGAAGCTTTCTTT. It specifies CATSRVWGHDTEAFF.

A few counts support this clone. The chain recombines TRBV7-2 with TRBJ2-3; D is tentatively TRBD1 or TRBD2 (6 bases each). CDR3 size: 15 residues. In germline, CDR1 is SGHTA, CDR2 FQGNSA. The V and J ends lost 1 base and 5 bases respectively, with 13 bases between them. In DNA form, the CDR3 reads TGTGCCAGCAGCTTAGTCGGGGGCTCGGGAGATACGCAGTATTTT. Its translation is CASSLVGGSGDTQYF.

V is TRBV19 and J is TRBJ2-1; tentatively, D is TRBD2 (6 bases). Looked up from germline, CDR1 is LNHDA and CDR2 is SQIVND (reference sequence). V lost 3 bases and J 0 bases, leaving 15 bases between the germline ends. The CDR3 is 17 residues long. The CDR3 nucleotides are TGTGCCAGTAGTATCAGCTGGGAGGCGAGCTCCTACAATGAGCAGTTCTTC. It specifies CASSISWEASSYNEQFF.

This chain uses TRBV6-2 or TRBV6-3 with TRBJ2-3; 9 nucleotides match TRBD1. Per germline, CDR1 MNHEY and CDR2 SVGEGT. The V segment lost 6 bases and the J segment 0 bases; nucleotides outside the gene matches: 7. The length of the CDR3 is 16 residues. CDR3 nucleotide sequence: TGTGCCAGCAGCCGCGTGGGACAGGGAAGCACAGATACGCAGTATTTT. Translation gives CASSRVGQGSTDTQYF.

This sequence joins TRBV13 and TRBJ1-5; perhaps TRBD1 as D (5 bases). Trimming removed 2 bases from V and 1 base from J, with 12 bases in between. There are 16 residues in the CDR3. Germline values: CDR1 PRHDT, CDR2 FYEKMQ (reference sequence). The DNA of the CDR3 is TGTGCCAGCAGCTTATCCCGGGGCTGGAGCAATCAGCCCCAGCATTTT. Its translation: CASSLSRGWSNQPQHF.

This clone was recorded once. The rearrangement joins TRBV29-1 to TRBJ2-7; 10 bases are a match to TRBD1. The CDR3 spans 15 residues. V gave up 6 bases and J gave up 0 bases; unmatched junction bases: 8. The germline V gene has CDR1 SQVTM and CDR2 ANQGSEA. The CDR3 DNA follows: TGCAGCGTGGGGACAGGGGTTGTGTCCTCCTACGAGCAGTACTTC. Residues: CSVGTGVVSSYEQYF.

V is TRBV19 and J is TRBJ2-2; D call uncertain. The germline V and J ends were trimmed by 5 bases and 2 bases, with 9 bases remaining between them. Germline assignment: CDR1 LNHDA and CDR2 SQIVND (reference sequence). The length of the CDR3 is 14 residues. The DNA of the CDR3 is TGTGCCAGTAGTGCACACTCAAACACCGGGGAGCTGTTTTTT. Protein: CASSAHSNTGELFF. The whole variable domain, remainder taken from reference TRBV19 and TRBJ2-2, is DGGITQSPKYLFRKEGQNVTLSCEQNLNHDAMYWYRQDPGQGLRLIYYSQIVNDFQKGDIAEGYSVSREKKESFPLTVTSAQKNPTAFYLCASSAHSNTGELFFGEGSRLTVL.

The J gene is TRBJ2-7, the V gene TRBV10-3; the D is unclear. Looked up from germline, CDR1 is ENHRY and CDR2 is SYGVKD. With 5 bases removed from V and 1 base from J, the gap between germline ends came to 9 bases. The CDR3 runs 13 residues. CDR3 loop: CAISMDGSYEQYF. DNA for the CDR3: TGTGCCATCAGTATGGACGGTTCCTACGAGCAGTACTTC.

The chain has TRBV7-3 and TRBJ2-7; no firm D call. CDR3 length: 15 amino acids. CDR1 is SGHTA, CDR2 FQGTGA, per germline. The V end lost 5 bases, the J end lost 4 bases, and 18 bases lay between the germline ends. CDR3 loop: CASSMFGGVKYEQYF. The DNA of the CDR3 is TGTGCCAGCAGCATGTTTGGCGGAGTCAAGTACGAGCAGTACTTC. The entire variable domain, with the rest obtained from reference TRBV7-3 and TRBJ2-7, is as follows: GAGVSQTPSNKVTEKGKYVELRCDPISGHTALYWYRQSLGQGPEFLIYFQGTGAADDSGLPNDRFFAVRPEGSVSTLKIQRTERGDSAVYLCASSMFGGVKYEQYFGPGTRLTVT.

This chain joins TRBV2 and TRBJ1-3; no clear D gene. Germline assignment: CDR1 SNHLY and CDR2 FYNNEI. V was clipped by 7 bases and J by 2 bases, with 15 bases between them. The CDR3 runs 15 residues. CDR3 amino acids: CASTPAGFPGNTIYF. CDR3 nucleotide sequence: TGTGCCAGCACCCCCGCGGGGTTTCCTGGAAACACCATATATTTT. Looking up the rest from reference TRBV2 and TRBJ1-3 gives the full variable domain: EPEVTQTPSHQVTQMGQEVILRCVPISNHLYFYWYRQILGQKVEFLVSFYNNEISEKSEIFDDQFSVERPDGSNFTLKIRSTKLEDSAMYFCASTPAGFPGNTIYFGEGSWLTVV.